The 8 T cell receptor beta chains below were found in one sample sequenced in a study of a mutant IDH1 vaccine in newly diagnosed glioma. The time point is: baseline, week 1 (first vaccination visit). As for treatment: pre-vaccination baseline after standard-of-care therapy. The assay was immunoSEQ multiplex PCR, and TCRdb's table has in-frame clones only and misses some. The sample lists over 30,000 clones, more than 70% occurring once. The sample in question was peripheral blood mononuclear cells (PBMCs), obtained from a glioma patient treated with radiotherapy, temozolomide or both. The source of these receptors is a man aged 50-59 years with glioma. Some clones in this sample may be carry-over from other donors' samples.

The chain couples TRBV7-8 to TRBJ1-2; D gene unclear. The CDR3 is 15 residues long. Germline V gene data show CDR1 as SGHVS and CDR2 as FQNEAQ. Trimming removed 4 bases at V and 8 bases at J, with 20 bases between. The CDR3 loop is CASSSVGGPRGGYTF. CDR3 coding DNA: TGTGCCAGCAGCTCCGTCGGAGGACCCCGCGGCGGCTACACCTTC.

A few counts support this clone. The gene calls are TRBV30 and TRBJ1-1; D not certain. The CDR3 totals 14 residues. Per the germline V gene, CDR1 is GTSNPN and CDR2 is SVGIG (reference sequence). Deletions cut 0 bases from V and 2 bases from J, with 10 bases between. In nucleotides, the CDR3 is TGTGCCTGGAGTGTACTGGGGAAAAACACTGAAGCTTTCTTT. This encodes CAWSVLGKNTEAFF.

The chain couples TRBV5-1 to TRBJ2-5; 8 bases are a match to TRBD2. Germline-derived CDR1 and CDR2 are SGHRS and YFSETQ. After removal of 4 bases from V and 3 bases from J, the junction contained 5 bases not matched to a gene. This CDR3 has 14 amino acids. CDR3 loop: CASSIGAGEETQYF. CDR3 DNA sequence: TGCGCCAGCAGCATCGGAGCGGGAGAAGAGACCCAGTACTTC.

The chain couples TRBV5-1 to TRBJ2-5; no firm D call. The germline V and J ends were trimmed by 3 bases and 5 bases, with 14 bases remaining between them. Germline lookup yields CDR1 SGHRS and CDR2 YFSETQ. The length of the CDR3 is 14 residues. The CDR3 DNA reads TGCGCCAGCAGCTCGTGGACGGGCTCCGAGACCCAGTACTTC. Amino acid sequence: CASSSWTGSETQYF.

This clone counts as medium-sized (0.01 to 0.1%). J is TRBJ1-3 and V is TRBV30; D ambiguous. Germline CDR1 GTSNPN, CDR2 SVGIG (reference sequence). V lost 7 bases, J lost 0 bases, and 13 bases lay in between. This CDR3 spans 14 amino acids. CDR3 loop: CASQVLDSGNTIYF. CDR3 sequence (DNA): TGTGCCTCCCAGGTCCTTGACTCTGGAAACACCATATATTTT. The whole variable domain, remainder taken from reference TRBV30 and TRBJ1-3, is SQTIHQWPATLVQPVGSPLSLECTVEGTSNPNLYWYRQAAGRGLQLLFYSVGIGQISSEVPQNLSASRPQDRQFILSSKKLLLSDSGFYLCASQVLDSGNTIYFGEGSWLTVV.

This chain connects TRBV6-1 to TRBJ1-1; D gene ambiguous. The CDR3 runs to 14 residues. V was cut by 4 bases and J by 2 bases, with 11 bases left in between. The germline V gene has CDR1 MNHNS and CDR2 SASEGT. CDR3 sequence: CASSVGGVNTEAFF. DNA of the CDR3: TGTGCCAGCAGTGTAGGCGGGGTTAACACTGAAGCTTTCTTT.

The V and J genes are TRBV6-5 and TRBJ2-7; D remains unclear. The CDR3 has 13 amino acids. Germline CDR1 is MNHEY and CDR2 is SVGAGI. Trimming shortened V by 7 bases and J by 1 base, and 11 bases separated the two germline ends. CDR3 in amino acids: CASKTANSYEQYF. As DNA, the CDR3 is TGTGCCAGCAAAACGGCAAATTCCTACGAGCAGTACTTC.

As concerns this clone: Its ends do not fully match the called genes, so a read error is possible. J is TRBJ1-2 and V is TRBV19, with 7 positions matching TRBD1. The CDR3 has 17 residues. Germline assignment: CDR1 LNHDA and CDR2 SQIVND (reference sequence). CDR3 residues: CASSIEQGQNPKYGYTF. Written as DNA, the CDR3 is TGTGCCAGTAGTATTGAACAGGGGCAGAACCCTAAGTATGGCTACACCTTC.